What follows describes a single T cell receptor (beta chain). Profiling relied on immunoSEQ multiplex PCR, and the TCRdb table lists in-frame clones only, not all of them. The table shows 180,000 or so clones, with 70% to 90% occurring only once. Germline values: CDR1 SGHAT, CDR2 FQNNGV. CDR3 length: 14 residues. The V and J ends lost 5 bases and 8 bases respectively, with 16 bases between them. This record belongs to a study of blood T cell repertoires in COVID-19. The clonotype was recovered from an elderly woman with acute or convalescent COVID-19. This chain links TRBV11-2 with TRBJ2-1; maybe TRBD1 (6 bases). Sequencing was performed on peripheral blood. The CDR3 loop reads CASSLMGASYEQFF. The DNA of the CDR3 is TGTGCCAGCAGCCTTATGGGGGCGTCCTATGAGCAGTTCTTC.